These 31 T cell receptor beta chains were sequenced from one sample in a study of cytomegalovirus exposure and HLA in healthy donors. The PCR contained 60 Vbeta and 13 Jbeta primers. TCRdb's table, derived via immunoSEQ multiplex PCR, lists solely in-frame clones and lacks some. The table includes 150,000 to 200,000 clones, nearly 80% detected once. Sequencing was carried out using PBMCs. The receptors originated from a man between 35 and 55 years old in good health and CMV-seropositive.

Remarks on this clone: An end of the junction does not agree with germline; a read error may underlie this. V usage is TRBV4-1 and J usage is TRBJ2-4, with D tentatively TRBD2 (5 bases). The germline V gene encodes CDR1 MGHRA and CDR2 YSYEKL. The CDR3 extends over 16 amino acids. As DNA, the CDR3 is TGCGCCAGCAGCCAGCCCGACAACCTAGCCAAAAACAGTCAGTACTTC. This codes for CASSQPDNLAKNSQYF.

V and J are TRBV6-6 and TRBJ1-2, with D unresolved. V was shortened by 6 bases and J by 0 bases, with 11 bases between the two germline ends. The CDR3 loop spans 14 amino acids. Germline V gene lookup returns CDR1 MNHNY and CDR2 SVGAGI (reference sequence). The CDR3 region has the DNA TGTGCCAGCAGCCGTACTGAGACTAACTATGGCTACACCTTC. Its translation is CASSRTETNYGYTF.

The chain joins TRBV9 to TRBJ2-1, with 14 nucleotides matching TRBD2. V lost 4 bases and J lost 8; bases outside the gene matches: 11. CDR3 length: 17 residues. The V gene's germline CDR1 is SGDLS and CDR2 YYNGEE. Here the CDR3 reads CASSTIPGTSGRYEQFF. The CDR3 DNA sequence: TGTGCCAGCAGCACCATCCCCGGGACTAGCGGGAGATATGAGCAGTTCTTC.

The CDR3, as DNA: TGCGCCAGCAGCTTAACCGGGGCCTACAATGAGCAGTTCTTC. Encoded protein: CASSLTGAYNEQFF. The V gene is TRBV5-1, the J gene TRBJ2-1, with a weak D call TRBD2 (5 bases). Germline V gene data show CDR1 as SGHRS and CDR2 as YFSETQ. The CDR3 consists of 14 residues. Trimming stripped 2 bases from V and 2 bases from J, with 8 bases between. The full variable domain, with the rest looked up from reference TRBV5-1 and TRBJ2-1, is KAGVTQTPRYLIKTRGQQVTLSCSPISGHRSVSWYQQTPGQGLQFLFEYFSETQRNKGNFPGRFSGRQFSNSRSEMNVSTLELGDSALYLCASSLTGAYNEQFFGPGTRLTVL.

V is TRBV15 and J is TRBJ1-1, with D possibly TRBD1 on 6 matching bases. The CDR3 spans 15 residues. Germline loops: CDR1 LNHNV, CDR2 YYDKDF (reference sequence). V dropped 3 bases and J dropped 0 bases, with 11 bases sitting between them. DNA for the CDR3: TGTGCCACCAGCAGGGGGGGGGCCATGAACACTGAAGCTTTCTTT. Residues: CATSRGGAMNTEAFF.

V usage is TRBV6-6 and J usage is TRBJ1-2, with D possibly matching TRBD1 (6 bases). Germline assignment: CDR1 MNHNY and CDR2 SVGAGI (reference sequence). The CDR3 covers 15 residues. The V end lost 4 bases, the J end lost 8 bases, and 20 bases lay between the germline ends. DNA of the CDR3: TGTGCCAGCAGTTCAGACCATCGGGGGGGCGACGGCTACACCTTC. It translates to CASSSDHRGGDGYTF.

Only one count was recorded for this clone. The chain is built from TRBV6-5 and TRBJ2-5; weak D call: TRBD1 (6 bases). Trimming cost V 0 bases and J 3 bases, with 8 bases left between them. CDR1 is MNHEY and CDR2 is SVGAGI in the germline V gene. The CDR3 is 14 amino acids. CDR3 nucleotide sequence: TGTGCCAGCAGTTACTCCAACAGGGAAGAGACCCAGTACTTC. Translated, it gives CASSYSNREETQYF.

This clone was observed a few times. The V and J genes are TRBV11-3 and TRBJ2-1; TRBD1 matches at 8 bases. CDR1 SGHNT and CDR2 YENEEA come from the germline V gene. V lost 4 bases and J lost 1; bases outside the gene matches: 9. The CDR3 has 17 residues. This CDR3 is CASSYPDRAISYNEQFF. The CDR3 region has the DNA TGTGCCAGCAGCTATCCGGACAGGGCCATATCCTACAATGAGCAGTTCTTC.

V is TRBV7-2 and J is TRBJ2-3; TRBD2 matches at 7 bases. CDR3 length: 15 residues. Per germline, CDR1 SGHTA and CDR2 FQGNSA. V lost 5 bases and J lost 2; bases outside the gene matches: 7. The DNA of the CDR3 is TGTGCCAGCAGCCTGGGCGGGAGAGACACAGATACGCAGTATTTT. Protein product: CASSLGGRDTDTQYF. The whole variable domain, filled in from reference TRBV7-2 and TRBJ2-3, reads GAGVSQSPSNKVTEKGKDVELRCDPISGHTALYWYRQSLGQGLEFLIYFQGNSAPDKSGLPSDRFSAERTGGSVSTLTIQRTQQEDSAVYLCASSLGGRDTDTQYFGPGTRLTVL.

This chain links TRBV27 with TRBJ1-4, with D possibly being TRBD1 (6 bases). With 10 bases removed from V and 4 bases from J, the gap between germline ends came to 13 bases. The CDR3 is 13 amino acids. Germline CDR1 and CDR2: MNHEY and SMNVEV (reference sequence). The CDR3 here is CATPQGCNEKLFF. CDR3 DNA sequence: TGTGCCACTCCACAGGGTTGTAATGAAAAACTGTTTTTT.

The chain links TRBV9 to TRBJ1-2; TRBD1 agrees at 7 bases. With V trimmed by 4 bases and J by 8 bases, 8 bases remained unmatched. CDR1 and CDR2 (germline): SGDLS, YYNGEE. This CDR3 is built from 13 residues. CDR3 region: CASSLRGADGYTF. As DNA, the CDR3 is TGTGCCAGCAGCCTCAGGGGGGCAGACGGCTACACCTTC.

The V and J genes are TRBV19 and TRBJ1-2; 7 bases are a match to TRBD1. Germline V lookup: CDR1 LNHDA, CDR2 SQIVND (reference sequence). The CDR3 is 13 amino acids. The ends lost 6 bases at V and 5 bases at J; junction bases unmatched: 6. The CDR3 DNA follows: TGTGCCAGTAGGGACAGGCCGCCTTATGGCTACACCTTC. Its translation is CASRDRPPYGYTF. Variable domain in full (rest from reference TRBV19 and TRBJ1-2): DGGITQSPKYLFRKEGQNVTLSCEQNLNHDAMYWYRQDPGQGLRLIYYSQIVNDFQKGDIAEGYSVSREKKESFPLTVTSAQKNPTAFYLCASRDRPPYGYTFGSGTRLTVV.

The CDR3 DNA reads TGTGCCAGCAGCCCCACGCTAGCGGGAGCTGACAGTCAGTACTTC. Protein: CASSPTLAGADSQYF. The chain links TRBV5-6 to TRBJ2-4; 10 nucleotides align to TRBD2. Per the germline V gene, CDR1 is SGHDT and CDR2 is YYEEEE. CDR3 size: 15 residues. The V and J ends lost 4 bases and 12 bases, in that order; junction bases with no gene match: 13.

The rearrangement links TRBV30 to TRBJ1-2, with 7 bases that match TRBD1. Trimming removed 5 bases from V and 4 bases from J; junction bases left unmatched: 16. This CDR3 comprises 16 residues. Germline CDR1 GTSNPN, CDR2 SVGIG (reference sequence). CDR3 bases: TGTGCCTGGGAAGGATCCCCCACAGGGGCCATCTATGGCTACACCTTC. Its translation: CAWEGSPTGAIYGYTF.

This clone was detected a few times. The likely explanation is a read error, given a far larger clone one base away. The chain is built from TRBV5-8 and TRBJ1-2; a possible D gene is TRBD1 (6 bases). This CDR3 has 14 residues. Trimming removed 3 bases from V and 1 base from J, with 10 bases in between. Germline values: CDR1 SGHTS, CDR2 YDEGEE. The CDR3 sequence: CASSSWTDNYGYTF. The CDR3 region has the DNA TGTGCCAGCAGCTCCTGGACAGATAACTATGGCTACACCTTC.

V and J are TRBV19 and TRBJ1-1; D gene uncertain. The CDR3 spans 10 residues. CDR1 is LNHDA and CDR2 is SQIVND in the germline V gene (reference sequence). Trimming stripped 7 bases from V and 8 bases from J, with 8 bases between. CDR3 residues: CASKSVEAFF. For the CDR3, the DNA is TGTGCCAGTAAGTCGGTCGAAGCTTTCTTT.

The chain couples TRBV29-1 to TRBJ2-7; tentative D call: TRBD1 (6 bases). The germline V gene has CDR1 SQVTM and CDR2 ANQGSEA. The CDR3 spans 13 residues. Trimming removed 7 bases at V and 3 bases at J, with 16 bases between. CDR3 protein: CSAATGQNYEQYF. DNA of the CDR3: TGCAGCGCAGCAACTGGACAGAACTACGAGCAGTACTTC.

The V gene is TRBV5-1, the J gene TRBJ2-1, with TRBD2 identical over 8 bases. The trim removed 5 bases at V and 0 bases at J, leaving 7 bases unmatched. This CDR3 has 16 amino acids. Germline lookup yields CDR1 SGHRS and CDR2 YFSETQ. CDR3: CASSPLAGSSYNEQFF. DNA of the CDR3: TGCGCCAGCAGTCCCCTAGCGGGCAGCTCCTACAATGAGCAGTTCTTC. The whole variable domain, remainder taken from reference TRBV5-1 and TRBJ2-1, is KAGVTQTPRYLIKTRGQQVTLSCSPISGHRSVSWYQQTPGQGLQFLFEYFSETQRNKGNFPGRFSGRQFSNSRSEMNVSTLELGDSALYLCASSPLAGSSYNEQFFGPGTRLTVL.

This rearrangement joins TRBV5-1 to TRBJ2-3; D gene uncertain. Germline CDR1 is SGHRS and CDR2 is YFSETQ. The CDR3 has 13 residues. Trimming took off 3 bases at V and 2 bases at J, with 7 bases between the two ends. CDR3 in DNA: TGCGCCAGCAGCTCTATTCCCACAGATACGCAGTATTTT. It yields the protein CASSSIPTDTQYF.

This chain links TRBV11-2 with TRBJ2-5; possibly TRBD1 for D (7 bases). This CDR3 is 14 amino acids long. CDR1 and CDR2 from the germline V gene are SGHAT and FQNNGV. Trimming cost V 7 bases and J 4 bases, with 16 bases left between them. As DNA, the CDR3 is TGTGCCAGCAACAAGGAGGGGGCGAGAGAGACCCAGTACTTC. Protein product: CASNKEGARETQYF.

The chain employs TRBV2 and TRBJ2-1; the D gene is possibly TRBD1 (5 bases). Trimming took 2 bases from V and 2 from J, leaving 7 bases between them. The CDR3 totals 14 residues. From germline, CDR1 is SNHLY and CDR2 FYNNEI. CDR3 amino acids: CASSEQGPYNEQFF. CDR3 coding DNA: TGTGCCAGCAGTGAACAGGGCCCCTACAATGAGCAGTTCTTC.

The V gene is TRBV11-2, the J gene TRBJ2-1, with TRBD2 identical over 10 bases. This CDR3 is built from 15 residues. Germline CDR1 SGHAT, CDR2 FQNNGV. With 0 bases clipped from V and 8 bases from J, the junction kept 4 bases outside the gene matches. CDR3 in DNA: TGTGCCAGCAGCTTAGAGGCTAGCGGGAGTCATGAGCAGTTCTTC. Amino acid sequence: CASSLEASGSHEQFF.

V usage is TRBV4-1 and J usage is TRBJ2-5; TRBD1 matches 7 bases. Trimming cost V 4 bases and J 0 bases; bases outside gene matches: 2. CDR1 MGHRA and CDR2 YSYEKL come from the germline V gene. This CDR3 region has 14 residues. The CDR3 reads CASSPDRDQETQYF. Written as DNA, the CDR3 is TGCGCCAGCAGCCCTGACAGGGACCAAGAGACCCAGTACTTC.

The rearrangement joins TRBV5-4 to TRBJ1-6; TRBD1 matches 9 bases. From germline, CDR1 is SGHNT and CDR2 YYREEE (reference sequence). The CDR3 consists of 15 residues. Trimming removed 3 bases from V and 7 bases from J; junction bases left unmatched: 5. The DNA for the CDR3 is TGTGCCAGCAGCTCGAAGACAGGGGGGAATTCACCCCTCCACTTT. Amino acid sequence: CASSSKTGGNSPLHF.

The chain combines TRBV15 with TRBJ1-1; D gene unclear. The CDR3 totals 13 residues. V was cut by 1 base and J by 2 bases, with 5 bases left in between. Germline V CDR1 and CDR2: LNHNV, YYDKDF (reference sequence). CDR3 amino acids: CATSRAVNTEAFF. CDR3 nucleotide sequence: TGTGCCACCAGCAGAGCTGTAAACACTGAAGCTTTCTTT.

The J gene is TRBJ2-1, the V gene TRBV2; the D gene is possibly TRBD2 (6 bases). Trimming stripped 10 bases from V and 5 bases from J, with 15 bases between. There are 13 residues in the CDR3. CDR1 and CDR2 (germline): SNHLY, FYNNEI. CDR3 sequence reads: CATTDYSHNEQFF. CDR3 DNA: TGTGCCACCACGGACTACTCACACAATGAGCAGTTCTTC.

The CDR3 region is CASSQVRGPRDGELFF. The CDR3 nucleotides read TGTGCCAGCAGCCAAGTCAGGGGGCCCCGGGACGGGGAGCTGTTTTTT. V and J are TRBV14 and TRBJ2-2; 8 bases align to TRBD1. From germline, CDR1 is SGHDN and CDR2 FVKESK. J was trimmed by 7 bases and V by 1 base; bases with no gene match: 8. The length of the CDR3 is 16 residues.

The chain is built from TRBV5-1 and TRBJ2-7; the match to TRBD2 covers 8 bases. Germline loops: CDR1 SGHRS, CDR2 YFSETQ. This CDR3 comprises 15 residues. Trimming removed 4 bases from V and 7 bases from J; junction bases left unmatched: 13. The CDR3: CASSTAGTSRSEQYF. The CDR3 DNA sequence: TGCGCCAGCAGCACCGCCGGGACTAGTCGGTCGGAGCAGTACTTC.

The chain employs TRBV29-1 and TRBJ1-1; TRBD1 agrees at 10 bases. CDR3 length equals 14 residues. J was trimmed by 3 bases and V by 6 bases; bases with no gene match: 7. The germline V gene has CDR1 SQVTM and CDR2 ANQGSEA. For the CDR3, the DNA is TGCAGCGTCAGGGACAGGGGCCCTCACACTGAAGCTTTCTTT. As protein: CSVRDRGPHTEAFF.

The V gene is TRBV6-5, the J gene TRBJ1-3; no reliable D call. With 6 bases removed from V and 4 bases from J, the gap between germline ends came to 10 bases. The CDR3 is 13 residues long. The germline V gene has CDR1 MNHEY and CDR2 SVGAGI. The CDR3 protein is CASRPAGGNTIYF. CDR3 DNA sequence: TGTGCCAGCAGGCCTGCAGGCGGAAACACCATATATTTT.

This chain connects TRBV28 to TRBJ2-7; TRBD2 is a possible D gene (5 bases). Germline V gives CDR1 MDHEN, CDR2 SYDVKM. The CDR3 has 14 residues. The V end was cut by 4 bases, the J end by 9 bases, with 19 bases between. The CDR3 coding sequence is TGTGCCAGCAGTTCACCCCAAGGGATAGAGGGGCAGTACTTC. Translation gives CASSSPQGIEGQYF.